The rows below give T cell receptor beta chains drawn from one sample of a study. One entry per CDR3 protein, called by TCRdb with MiXCR from the 5' RACE reads. The sample records over 9,000 distinct CDR3 sequences, over 55% being singletons. Sequencing was carried out using tumor-infiltrating memory CD4+ T cells sorted from the breast tumor. These receptors came from a female donor with breast cancer. Both conserved end residues are part of each CDR3. A D gene is named only where the DNA matches it firmly. A clone size is listed for some rows: how often the clone was seen (once, few, many), or a class if it is expanded.

D | size | J | V | CDR3 | DNA
NA | NA | TRBJ2-7 | TRBV6-6 | CASSYSGSEAEQYF | TGTGCCAGCAGTTACTCAGGATCCGAAGCCGAGCAGTACTTC
NA | few | TRBJ2-3 | TRBV30 | CAWSAGPVQYF | TGTGCCTGGAGTGCTGGACCAGTGCAGTATTTT
NA | NA | TRBJ1-1 | TRBV20-1 | CSARKDLNTEAFF | TGCAGTGCTAGAAAGGATTTGAACACTGAAGCTTTCTTT
NA | NA | TRBJ2-3 | TRBV7-2 | CASSLVPRDLSDTQYF | TGTGCCAGCAGCTTAGTTCCCAGGGATCTTTCGGATACGCAGTATTTT
NA | few | TRBJ1-3 | TRBV28 | CASNIGLQSSGNTIYF | TGTGCCAGCAATATAGGCCTCCAGAGCTCTGGAAACACCATATATTTT
NA | once | TRBJ2-1 | TRBV5-1 | CASSLEWANEQFF | TGCGCCAGCAGCTTGGAGTGGGCCAATGAGCAGTTCTTC
NA | few | TRBJ1-1 | TRBV7-9 | CASSLLGADEAFF | TGTGCCAGCAGCTTATTGGGGGCTGATGAAGCTTTCTTT
NA | NA | TRBJ2-1 | TRBV13 | CASSRWTAYNEQFF | TGTGCCAGCAGCCGGTGGACAGCCTACAATGAGCAGTTCTTC
NA | once | TRBJ2-3 | TRBV7-9 | CASSLGQVSGTDTQYF | TGTGCCAGCAGCTTAGGGCAAGTATCCGGCACAGATACGCAGTATTTT
TRBD2 | NA | TRBJ2-1 | TRBV7-3 | CASSHLGGTGNNEQFF | TGTGCCAGCAGCCACCTCGGGGGGACTGGAAACAATGAGCAGTTCTTC
NA | NA | TRBJ1-1 | TRBV27 | CASRSVNTEAFF | TGTGCCAGTAGGTCGGTGAACACTGAAGCTTTCTTT
NA | NA | TRBJ1-2 | TRBV20-1 | CSAWTDTNYGYTF | TGCAGTGCGTGGACAGATACTAACTATGGCTACACCTTC